The source of this T cell receptor beta chain is a study of blood T cell repertoires in COVID-19. The overall study: The United States, Italy and Spain were the sources of the acute and convalescent COVID-19 samples. PBMCs, B-cell-depleted T cells, or T cells were the source of the cDNA or gDNA that made up the material.

Per the original data handling: The authors estimated nucleated cell counts from reference gene primer amplification. The data were produced by immunoSEQ multiplex PCR, yet TCRdb's version contains in-frame clones alone and is incomplete. From that table come the V and J calls and clone size; the DNA was used to work out D and trimming. The profile covers about 100,000 clones, with 70% to 90% appearing a single time and approximately 10% taken by the ten largest. CDR3 length: 14 amino acids. V lost 6 bases, J lost 0 bases, and 8 bases lay in between. Germline CDR1 and CDR2: SNHLY and FYNNEI. The chain is built from TRBV2 and TRBJ2-2; D not resolved. This TCR derives from a woman aged 25 to 39 with acute or convalescent COVID-19. Sequenced: peripheral blood. CDR3 in DNA: TGTGCCAGCAGGAAAGAGGCGAACACCGGGGAGCTGTTTTTT. Translation gives CASRKEANTGELFF.